Presented here are 19 T cell receptor beta chains from one specimen sequenced in a study of blood T cell repertoires in COVID-19. TCRdb's copy holds only in-frame clones and misses some; the assay was immunoSEQ multiplex PCR. The profile shows around 60,000 clones, approximately 86% of them singletons. The material sequenced was peripheral blood. Every receptor here comes from a man between 65 and 80 years old with acute or convalescent COVID-19.

The chain combines TRBV18 with TRBJ1-1, with unresolved D. Germline-derived CDR1 and CDR2 are KGHSH and LQKENI. Trimming stripped 4 bases from V and 1 base from J, with 10 bases between. The CDR3 covers 14 residues. The CDR3 DNA reads TGTGCCAGCTCACGGCAATCGGGGAACACTGAAGCTTTCTTT. Amino acid sequence: CASSRQSGNTEAFF.

This clone was picked up one time. The chain is built from TRBV5-6 and TRBJ1-6, with a possible D match to TRBD1 (5 bases). With 2 bases removed from V and 0 bases from J, the gap between germline ends came to 9 bases. Germline lookup yields CDR1 SGHDT and CDR2 YYEEEE. The CDR3 has 16 amino acids. CDR3 nucleotides: TGTGCCAGCAGCTTTCAGGGAAGCTCCTATAATTCACCCCTCCACTTT. This gives the protein CASSFQGSSYNSPLHF.

Only one count was recorded for this clone. The V and J genes are TRBV19 and TRBJ1-3, with D perhaps matching TRBD1 (6 bases). The CDR3 sequence is 14 residues long. V dropped 8 bases and J dropped 0 bases, with 11 bases sitting between them. CDR1 and CDR2 from the germline V gene are LNHDA and SQIVND (reference sequence). CDR3 sequence reads: CASQPGASGNTIYF. Here the CDR3 DNA reads TGTGCCAGTCAACCAGGGGCCTCTGGAAACACCATATATTTT. Supplemented by reference TRBV19 and TRBJ1-3, the full variable domain reads DGGITQSPKYLFRKEGQNVTLSCEQNLNHDAMYWYRQDPGQGLRLIYYSQIVNDFQKGDIAEGYSVSREKKESFPLTVTSAQKNPTAFYLCASQPGASGNTIYFGEGSWLTVV.

CDR3 region: CASSLVGGEQFF. The CDR3 DNA reads as TGTGCCAGCAGCTTAGTTGGGGGGGAGCAGTTCTTC. This chain links TRBV7-2 with TRBJ2-1; D is possibly TRBD2 (6 bases). Germline CDR1 is SGHTA and CDR2 is FQGNSA. V was clipped by 1 base and J by 10 bases, with 8 bases between them. The CDR3 length is 12 residues.

V and J are TRBV29-1 and TRBJ1-1, with TRBD1 matching 9 bases. Per germline, CDR1 SQVTM and CDR2 ANQGSEA. The CDR3 covers 13 residues. J was trimmed by 5 bases and V by 8 bases; bases with no gene match: 9. In nucleotides, the CDR3 is TGCAGCACATGGGACAGGGATGGGACTGAAGCTTTCTTT. Translated: CSTWDRDGTEAFF.

The V gene is TRBV19, the J gene TRBJ2-3; possible D gene TRBD1, 6 bases. Germline V gene sequence: CDR1 LNHDA, CDR2 SQIVND (reference sequence). V was trimmed by 8 bases and J by 2 bases, leaving 14 bases between them. There are 14 residues in the CDR3. The CDR3 coding sequence is TGTGCCAGTGGACCGACAGGATACACAGATACGCAGTATTTT. This encodes CASGPTGYTDTQYF.

The chain uses TRBV29-1 and TRBJ2-7; maybe TRBD2 (6 bases). Looked up from germline, CDR1 is SQVTM and CDR2 is ANQGSEA. The CDR3 contains 12 residues. Trimming left V 8 bases short and J 6 bases short, with 17 bases between. Here the CDR3 DNA reads TGCAGCTTGAGAGGGGAGGCCTGCGAGCAGTACTTC. Amino acids: CSLRGEACEQYF.

The gene calls are TRBV6-6 and TRBJ1-2; maybe TRBD1 (6 bases). This CDR3 contains 15 residues. CDR1 is MNHNY and CDR2 is SVGAGI in the germline V gene (reference sequence). Trimming left V 2 bases short and J 2 bases short, with 12 bases between. The CDR3 spells CASSYQTGINYGYTF. CDR3 nucleotides: TGTGCCAGCAGTTACCAAACAGGGATAAACTATGGCTACACCTTC.

This clone was observed a single time. The gene calls are TRBV4-2 and TRBJ1-1; D unclear. Trimming took off 1 base at V and 0 bases at J, with 12 bases between the two ends. The CDR3 covers 16 residues. Germline CDR1 reads LGHNA; CDR2 reads YNFKEQ. The CDR3 bases are TGTGCCAGCAGCCAAGTTTCCGAGTTCATGAACACTGAAGCTTTCTTT. Translation gives CASSQVSEFMNTEAFF.

This chain connects TRBV27 to TRBJ1-4; possible D gene TRBD1, 6 bases. Trimming cost V 5 bases and J 0 bases, with 16 bases left between them. The CDR3 covers 17 residues. Germline CDR1 reads MNHEY; CDR2 reads SMNVEV (reference sequence). Written as DNA, the CDR3 is TGTGCCAGCAGTCCCTTCCGTAGGACAGCAACTAATGAAAAACTGTTTTTT. It codes for CASSPFRRTATNEKLFF.

V is TRBV5-6 and J is TRBJ2-2, with 9 bases identical to TRBD1. CDR3 length: 17 amino acids. Germline lookup yields CDR1 SGHDT and CDR2 YYEEEE. V shed 1 base and J 5 bases; nucleotides not matched to a gene: 9. CDR3 sequence reads: CASSLTRGQGWTGELFF. As DNA, the CDR3 is TGTGCCAGCAGCTTGACGCGCGGACAGGGGTGGACCGGGGAGCTGTTTTTT.

The V gene is TRBV19, the J gene TRBJ1-4; D may be TRBD1 (5 bases). The germline gives CDR1 LNHDA, CDR2 SQIVND (reference sequence). V was trimmed by 5 bases and J by 2 bases, leaving 9 bases between them. The CDR3 is 14 amino acids. CDR3 region: CASSLQVTNEKLFF. In nucleotides, the CDR3 is TGTGCCAGTAGTCTACAGGTTACTAATGAAAAACTGTTTTTT.

This clone has a handful of counts. V is TRBV5-5 and J is TRBJ2-7, with D possibly matching TRBD2 (5 bases). Between the trimmed V and J ends, which lost 1 base and 4 bases, there was a span of 9 bases. This CDR3 has 13 amino acids. Germline-derived CDR1 and CDR2 are SGHKS and YYEKEE (reference sequence). DNA for the CDR3: TGTGCCAGCAGCTTGAGGGCGGGTTACGAGCAGTACTTC. This sequence encodes CASSLRAGYEQYF.

This clone was seen many times. J is TRBJ1-2 and V is TRBV19; TRBD1 matches 10 bases. The CDR3 runs 14 residues. V was clipped by 7 bases and J by 8 bases; unmatched bases: 10. Germline CDR1 and CDR2: LNHDA and SQIVND (reference sequence). The CDR3 region is CASTERRQGAGYTF. DNA for the CDR3: TGTGCCAGTACCGAGAGGAGACAGGGGGCAGGCTACACCTTC.

The J gene is TRBJ1-1, the V gene TRBV5-1; TRBD1 might be the D (5 bases). This CDR3 is built from 14 residues. Germline lookup yields CDR1 SGHRS and CDR2 YFSETQ. V was pared by 4 bases and J by 2 bases, with 12 bases between. The CDR3 protein is CASSTGHLNTEAFF. The CDR3 region has the DNA TGCGCCAGCAGCACCGGACATCTAAACACTGAAGCTTTCTTT.

This clone was seen only a few times. Written as DNA, the CDR3 is TGTGCCAGCAGCCGGGGGGGGGTTGCAGATACGCAGTATTTT. Amino acid sequence: CASSRGGVADTQYF. The chain joins TRBV25-1 to TRBJ2-3; 8 positions match TRBD2. CDR3 length: 14 amino acids. Germline V gene sequence: CDR1 MGHDK, CDR2 SYGVNS. The J segment lost 4 bases and the V segment lost 6 bases, leaving 6 bases of the junction unmatched.

V usage is TRBV6-5 and J usage is TRBJ1-2, with a weak D call TRBD1 (5 bases). The CDR3 consists of 12 residues. V was shortened by 7 bases and J by 6 bases, with 12 bases between the two germline ends. Germline CDR1 is MNHEY and CDR2 is SVGAGI. The CDR3, as DNA: TGTGCCAGCACCGACAGATTTAATGGCTACACCTTC. It yields the protein CASTDRFNGYTF.

This sequence joins TRBV10-3 and TRBJ2-1; 7 bases are shared with TRBD1. With 6 bases clipped from V and 5 bases from J, the junction kept 7 bases outside the gene matches. CDR1 and CDR2 from the germline V gene are ENHRY and SYGVKD. The length of the CDR3 is 14 residues. Written as DNA, the CDR3 is TGTGCCATCAGGGTCTCCGGGACAGACAATGAGCAGTTCTTC. Its translation is CAIRVSGTDNEQFF.

V is TRBV5-5 and J is TRBJ1-2; 7 nucleotides match TRBD1. The CDR3 loop spans 17 amino acids. V lost 3 bases and J lost 8; bases outside the gene matches: 19. CDR1 is SGHKS and CDR2 is YYEKEE in the germline V gene (reference sequence). The CDR3 loop is CASSSIGNRGPAGGYTF. In DNA form, the CDR3 reads TGTGCCAGCAGCTCCATAGGGAACAGGGGACCTGCCGGGGGCTACACCTTC.